These 16 T cell receptor beta chains were all obtained from the same sample, sequenced in a study of blood T cells in healthy people across ages. The second PCR ran roughly 7 to 11 cycles with a sample-barcoded 5' primer and J-beta primers. One entry per CDR3 protein, called by TCRdb with MiXCR from the 5' RACE reads. The profile covers about 1 million distinct CDR3 sequences, with more than 35% appearing a single time and under 20% taken by the ten largest. The specimen was blood. Receptors originate from a woman in her sixties or seventies in good health.

The chain is built from TRBV7-9 and TRBJ1-4, with TRBD1 matching 8 bases. From germline, CDR1 is SEHNR and CDR2 FQNEAQ (reference sequence). This CDR3 contains 13 residues. Germline trimming cut 6 bases from V and 7 bases from J; bases unmatched to any gene: 4. The CDR3 region has the DNA TGTGCCAGCAGGGCGGGACAGGCTGAAAAACTGTTTTTT. This sequence encodes CASRAGQAEKLFF.

The chain has TRBV28 and TRBJ2-3, with 11 nucleotides matching TRBD2. CDR1 is MDHEN and CDR2 is SYDVKM in the germline V gene. This CDR3 spans 14 amino acids. V was clipped by 7 bases and J by 4 bases; unmatched bases: 4. DNA for the CDR3: TGTGCCAGCAAACTAGCGGGAGTTCCAGATACGCAGTATTTT. It is translated as CASKLAGVPDTQYF.

The chain carries TRBV12-3 or TRBV12-4 and TRBJ1-5; D perhaps matches TRBD1 (5 bases). The CDR3 runs to 14 residues. Trimming took off 1 base at V and 6 bases at J, with 10 bases between the two ends. The CDR3 is CASSLGGEGQPQHF. The CDR3 DNA is TGTGCCAGCAGTTTAGGGGGGGAGGGTCAGCCCCAGCATTTT.

In this sample, this clonotype turned up a few times. A read error may explain this, as a much larger clone is one base away. The chain carries TRBV6-6 and TRBJ2-3; D is possibly TRBD2 (6 bases). Trimming stripped 6 bases from V and 8 bases from J, with 12 bases between. Germline V gene sequence: CDR1 MNHNY, CDR2 SVGAGI (reference sequence). The CDR3 consists of 12 residues. CDR3 sequence reads: CASSSMGGTQYF. In nucleotides, the CDR3 is TGTGCCAGCAGCTCGATGGGAGGTACGCAGTATTTT.

This clonotype was recorded many times. Relative to the germline gene, one junction end is altered; a read error may explain this. The chain employs TRBV7-2 and TRBJ2-7; weak D call: TRBD2 (5 bases). The CDR3 has 14 residues. Looked up from germline, CDR1 is SGHTA and CDR2 is FQGNSA. The CDR3, as DNA: TGTGCCAGCAGTTTAGATGGAGGCTCCTACGAGCAGTACTTC. Amino acids: CASSLDGGSYEQYF. The complete variable domain, with remaining parts taken from reference TRBV7-2 and TRBJ2-7, reads GAGVSQSPSNKVTEKGKDVELRCDPISGHTALYWYRQSLGQGLEFLIYFQGNSAPDKSGLPSDRFSAERTGGSVSTLTIQRTQQEDSAVYLCASSLDGGSYEQYFGPGTRLTVT.

This clonotype was seen a few times. The chain uses TRBV20-1 and TRBJ1-2; 7 bases align to TRBD1. This CDR3 comprises 14 residues. V shed 3 bases, J shed 3 bases, and the junction held 7 bases outside the gene matches. Germline V gene sequence: CDR1 DFQATT, CDR2 SNEGSKA (reference sequence). The DNA for the CDR3 is TGCAGTGCTAGTCGACAGGGAGTTTACTATGGCTACACCTTC. This gives the protein CSASRQGVYYGYTF.

In regard to this clonotype: Given a much more abundant clone one base away, this may be a read error. The J gene is TRBJ2-5, the V gene TRBV15; no clear D gene. The DNA end is more similar to TRBJ2-1, so the J call may be wrong. The CDR3 runs 16 residues. Per germline, CDR1 LNHNV and CDR2 YYDKDF (reference sequence). CDR3 DNA: TGTGCCACCAGCAGAGATAAACGCTCCAATCAAGAGACCCAGTTCTTC. Translated: CATSRDKRSNQETQFF.

V usage is TRBV15 and J usage is TRBJ2-1; 11 bases line up with TRBD2. The ends lost 0 bases at V and 8 bases at J; junction bases unmatched: 6. The CDR3 loop spans 16 amino acids. Germline V CDR1 and CDR2: LNHNV, YYDKDF (reference sequence). CDR3 region: CATSRDTSGSIDEQFF. The CDR3 bases are TGTGCCACCAGCAGAGATACTAGCGGGAGTATCGATGAGCAGTTCTTC. The full variable domain, in which reference TRBV15 and TRBJ2-1 provide the parts outside the CDR3, is DAMVIQNPRYQVTQFGKPVTLSCSQTLNHNVMYWYQQKSSQAPKLLFHYYDKDFNNEADTPDNFQSRRPNTSFCFLDIRSPGLGDTAMYLCATSRDTSGSIDEQFFGPGTRLTVL.

The chain recombines TRBV28 with TRBJ2-1, with D tentatively TRBD1 (6 bases). Germline CDR1 reads MDHEN; CDR2 reads SYDVKM. Trimming took off 8 bases at V and 5 bases at J, with 16 bases between the two ends. The CDR3 spans 14 residues. CDR3 in amino acids: CASSPGTRNNEQFF. CDR3 in DNA: TGTGCCAGCTCCCCCGGGACACGGAACAATGAGCAGTTCTTC.

The rearrangement uses TRBV7-2 and TRBJ2-1; 7 bases are a match to TRBD1. V dropped 5 bases and J dropped 10; count of bases not matched to a gene: 14. The germline V gene encodes CDR1 SGHTA and CDR2 FQGNSA. There are 15 residues in the CDR3. CDR3: CASSPRADRVQEQFF. The CDR3 DNA reads TGTGCCAGCAGCCCACGGGCCGACAGGGTGCAGGAGCAGTTCTTC.

The gene calls are TRBV29-1 and TRBJ2-3, with TRBD2 matching over 13 bases. This CDR3 spans 15 amino acids. With V trimmed by 4 bases and J by 2 bases, 3 bases remained unmatched. In germline, CDR1 is SQVTM, CDR2 ANQGSEA. CDR3 amino acids: CSVGLAGGFTDTQYF. The CDR3 DNA sequence: TGCAGCGTTGGACTAGCGGGAGGCTTCACAGATACGCAGTATTTT.

Notes on this clonotype: A much more abundant neighbour one base away suggests this may be a read error. This chain connects TRBV29-1 to TRBJ2-7; weak D call: TRBD2 (5 bases). With the DNA end fitting TRBJ2-5 better, the J assignment may be wrong. The CDR3 is made up of 16 amino acids. CDR1 and CDR2 (germline): SQVTM, ANQGSEA. The CDR3 sequence: CSVEDQLGGRGETQYF. The CDR3 DNA follows: TGCAGCGTTGAAGACCAATTGGGCGGGCGAGGGGAGACCCAGTACTTC.

This clonotype came up a few times. V usage is TRBV5-1 and J usage is TRBJ2-5; TRBD1 agrees at 10 bases. Germline V gene data show CDR1 as SGHRS and CDR2 as YFSETQ. The CDR3 spans 16 residues. Trimming cost V 2 bases and J 1 base; bases outside gene matches: 5. The CDR3 loop reads CASSLRTGGVQETQYF. The CDR3 bases are TGCGCCAGCAGCTTACGGACAGGGGGAGTCCAAGAGACCCAGTACTTC.

This clonotype was observed a handful of times. This sequence joins TRBV18 and TRBJ2-5; 14 bases map to TRBD2. Germline CDR1 reads KGHSH; CDR2 reads LQKENI. With V trimmed by 3 bases and J by 1 base, 10 bases remained unmatched. The length of the CDR3 is 19 residues. The chain's CDR3 is CASSPYRTSGRTPQETQYF. The CDR3 DNA reads TGTGCCAGCTCACCGTACCGGACTAGCGGGAGGACCCCCCAAGAGACCCAGTACTTC.

This clonotype was observed a few times. The chain employs TRBV20-1 and TRBJ2-4, with TRBD2 matching 11 bases. Germline assignment: CDR1 DFQATT and CDR2 SNEGSKA (reference sequence). V dropped 3 bases and J dropped 3; count of bases not matched to a gene: 4. The CDR3 has 15 amino acids. CDR3 protein: CSARELAGVKNIQYF. The CDR3, as DNA: TGCAGTGCTAGGGAACTAGCGGGAGTCAAAAACATTCAGTACTTC.

There are a few counts of this clonotype. The chain combines TRBV27 with TRBJ1-3; a weak D match, TRBD1 (6 bases). Per the germline V gene, CDR1 is MNHEY and CDR2 is SMNVEV (reference sequence). The CDR3 is 15 amino acids. V lost 7 bases, J lost 0 bases, and 13 bases lay in between. The CDR3, as DNA: TGTGCCAGCAAACAGGGATTCTTCTCTGGAAACACCATATATTTT. Protein product: CASKQGFFSGNTIYF.